This is a list of T cell receptor beta chains from one sample in a study of blood T cells in healthy people across ages. TCRdb processed the 5' RACE reads anew with MiXCR; each CDR3 protein has one entry. The sample includes 1,500,000 or so distinct CDR3 sequences, about 45% of them seen just once. Input material: blood. Receptors originate from a woman between 18 and 29 years old in good health. The CDR3 runs from the conserved cysteine through the conserved F or W. D genes are given only for firm matches. For some rows the clone size is stated as once, few or many, or as a class when expanded; others skip it.

abundance,d_gene,j_gene,v_gene,CDR3aa,CDR3nt
.,.,TRBJ1-5,TRBV6-2/TRBV6-3,CASSYQGGSNQPQHF,TGTGCCAGCAGTTATCAGGGCGGAAGCAATCAGCCCCAGCATTTT
few,.,TRBJ1-2,TRBV7-8,CASTLSGAPPYGYTF,TGTGCCAGCACCCTATCGGGAGCTCCCCCCTATGGCTACACCTTC
.,.,TRBJ1-1,TRBV5-6,CASRPPSRVGTEAFF,TGTGCCAGCAGACCTCCCTCCCGGGTTGGCACTGAAGCTTTCTTT
.,.,TRBJ2-1,TRBV6-6,CASSYARDSYNEQFF,TGTGCCAGCAGTTACGCCCGGGACTCCTACAATGAGCAGTTCTTC
.,.,TRBJ1-2,TRBV18,CASSPGQEVYGYTF,TGTGCCAGCTCACCAGGCCAGGAGGTCTATGGCTACACCTTC
.,TRBD1,TRBJ1-4,TRBV15,CATSTGTAGEKLFF,TGTGCCACCAGCACCGGGACAGCTGGTGAAAAACTGTTTTTT
.,TRBD1,TRBJ2-7,TRBV11-1,CASRLDRGSYNEQYF,TGTGCCAGCAGATTGGACAGGGGCTCCTACAATGAGCAGTACTTC
many,.,TRBJ2-1,TRBV6-6,CASSEYEQFF,TGTGCCAGCTCAGAATATGAGCAGTTCTTC
.,.,TRBJ1-2,TRBV7-2,CASILAQTASYGYTF,TGTGCCAGCATCTTAGCACAGACAGCTAGCTATGGCTACACCTTC
.,TRBD2,TRBJ2-5,TRBV12-3/TRBV12-4,CASSLNSGGGQETQYF,TGTGCCAGCAGTTTGAATAGCGGGGGGGGACAAGAGACCCAGTACTTC
.,TRBD2,TRBJ2-3,TRBV20-1,CSASPGGAATQYF,TGCAGTGCTAGCCCGGGGGGGGCCGCTACGCAGTATTTT
.,TRBD1,TRBJ2-1,TRBV6-5,CASRRQGWNEQFF,TGTGCCAGCAGGAGACAGGGGTGGAATGAGCAGTTCTTC
.,.,TRBJ2-7,TRBV18,CASSPPSGANEQYF,TGTGCCAGCTCACCCCCATCGGGGGCCAACGAGCAGTACTTC
few,.,TRBJ2-6,TRBV7-2,CASSFPLPPNVLTF,TGTGCCAGCAGCTTTCCGCTACCACCCAACGTCCTGACTTTC
.,.,TRBJ1-2,TRBV29-1,CSVGTSNYGYTF,TGCAGCGTCGGGACATCGAACTATGGCTACACCTTC
few,.,TRBJ2-1,TRBV27,CASSLFRLGFNEQFF,TGTGCCAGCAGTTTGTTCAGGTTGGGGTTCAATGAGCAGTTCTTC
.,TRBD2,TRBJ2-1,TRBV9,CASGVASGSYNEQFF,TGTGCCAGCGGGGTGGCTAGCGGGTCCTACAATGAGCAGTTCTTC
.,TRBD2,TRBJ2-1,TRBV20-1,CSARETSGMPPRTYNEQFF,TGCAGTGCTCGAGAGACTAGCGGTATGCCCCCGCGAACATACAATGAGCAGTTCTTC
.,TRBD1,TRBJ1-2,TRBV4-3,CASSQEGTGGVVGYTF,TGCGCCAGCAGCCAAGAGGGGACAGGGGGAGTGGTTGGCTACACCTTC
.,.,TRBJ2-1,TRBV20-1,CSARRSWGPYNEQFF,TGCAGTGCTAGACGGTCCTGGGGCCCTTACAATGAGCAGTTCTTC
.,.,TRBJ2-3,TRBV29-1,CSALRGSFSTDTQYF,TGCAGCGCCTTGAGGGGCTCCTTCAGCACAGATACGCAGTATTTT
few,TRBD2,TRBJ2-1,TRBV7-7,CASSTSPGLGGYNEQFF,TGTGCTAGCAGCACCTCACCGGGACTAGGAGGTTACAATGAGCAGTTCTTC
.,.,TRBJ1-6,TRBV20-1,CSAATQNYNSPLHF,TGCAGTGCCGCAACCCAGAACTATAATTCACCCCTCCACTTT
few,TRBD1,TRBJ2-7,TRBV12-3/TRBV12-4,CASSSRGGTGFYEQYF,TGTGCCAGCAGTTCTAGGGGCGGGACAGGGTTCTACGAGCAGTACTTC
.,.,TRBJ1-5,TRBV7-9,CASSLAGSQPQHF,TGCGCCAGCAGCCTCGCGGGGAGTCAGCCCCAGCATTTT
.,.,TRBJ2-6,TRBV7-2,CASSLAALSGANVLTF,TGTGCCAGCAGCTTAGCAGCGCTTTCTGGGGCCAACGTCCTGACTTTC
few,.,TRBJ1-2,TRBV21-1,CASSKNRVIYGYTF,TGTGCCAGCAGCAAAAACAGGGTTATCTATGGCTACACCTTC
.,TRBD2,TRBJ2-5,TRBV12-3/TRBV12-4,CASSFMAGGLETQYF,TGTGCCAGCAGTTTCATGGCGGGAGGTTTGGAGACCCAGTACTTC
.,.,TRBJ1-1,TRBV25-1,CASTPWANTEAFF,TGTGCCAGCACGCCGTGGGCGAACACTGAAGCTTTCTTT
.,.,TRBJ2-4,TRBV6-5,CASSRQAAKNIQYF,TGTGCCAGCAGCCGCCAGGCTGCCAAAAACATTCAGTACTTC
few,.,TRBJ2-5,TRBV7-2,CASSPQGTLGETQYF,TGTGCCAGCAGCCCTCAGGGGACGCTTGGAGAGACCCAGTACTTC
few,.,TRBJ2-5,TRBV6-5,CASSYQRGETQYF,TGTGCCAGCAGTTACCAGAGGGGAGAGACCCAGTACTTC
.,.,TRBJ1-1,TRBV29-1,CSVNRILNTEAFF,TGCAGCGTTAACAGGATCCTGAACACTGAAGCTTTCTTT
.,TRBD1,TRBJ1-5,TRBV9,CASSVPKRTGGEQPQHF,TGTGCCAGCAGCGTCCCGAAAAGGACAGGGGGCGAGCAGCCCCAGCATTTT
.,TRBD2,TRBJ2-1,TRBV19,CASSMGGGVGYNEQFF,TGTGCCAGTAGTATGGGGGGGGGAGTTGGGTACAATGAGCAGTTCTTC
few,.,TRBJ2-2,TRBV10-3,CAISPDRNTGELFF,TGTGCCATCAGTCCGGACAGGAACACCGGGGAGCTGTTTTTT
.,.,TRBJ2-2,TRBV7-2,CASSGLTGGELFF,TGTGCCAGCAGCGGGTTGACTGGAGGGGAGCTGTTTTTT
few,.,TRBJ2-1,TRBV25-1,CASSEDERVGDEQFF,TGTGCCAGCAGTGAGGATGAGCGGGTGGGGGATGAGCAGTTCTTC
few,.,TRBJ2-1,TRBV4-1,CASSQDGRNSYNEQFF,TGCGCCAGCAGCCAAGATGGGCGGAACTCCTACAATGAGCAGTTCTTC
few,TRBD1,TRBJ2-7,TRBV27,CASSLPFTRTGSYEQYF,TGTGCCAGCAGTTTACCGTTCACCCGGACAGGCTCCTACGAGCAGTACTTC
.,.,TRBJ1-1,TRBV5-1,CASSWASVNVNTEAFF,TGCGCCAGCAGCTGGGCCTCGGTGAACGTGAACACTGAAGCTTTCTTT
few,.,TRBJ1-2,TRBV20-1,CSAFDSEENYGYTF,TGCAGTGCCTTCGACTCCGAGGAGAACTATGGCTACACCTTC
.,.,TRBJ2-7,TRBV27,CAGSFGGRAYEQYF,TGTGCCGGCAGTTTCGGGGGCAGGGCCTACGAGCAGTACTTC
.,.,TRBJ2-3,TRBV9,CASSVGTLLSTDTQYF,TGTGCCAGCAGCGTAGGGACTCTGCTTAGCACAGATACGCAGTATTTT
.,.,TRBJ1-1,TRBV29-1,CSSRWDTEAFF,TGCAGCTCCAGATGGGACACTGAAGCTTTCTTT
.,.,TRBJ2-5,TRBV9,CASSALGIRETQYF,TGTGCCAGCAGCGCACTAGGAATTAGAGAGACCCAGTACTTC
.,.,TRBJ2-3,TRBV24-1,CATSVGGLVTDTQYF,TGTGCCACCAGCGTGGGGGGACTTGTAACAGATACGCAGTATTTT
once,.,TRBJ2-2,TRBV6-6,CASSDSEGTGELFF,TGTGCCAGCAGTGACTCGGAAGGAACCGGGGAGCTGTTTTTT
.,.,TRBJ2-3,TRBV12-3/TRBV12-4,CASSFEISIDTQYF,TGTGCCAGCAGTTTTGAGATTTCGATCGATACGCAGTATTTT
.,.,TRBJ1-3,TRBV6-5,CASNDSGNTIYF,TGTGCCAGCAATGACAGTGGAAACACCATATATTTT
few,.,TRBJ2-6,TRBV4-3,CASSQDLVDSGANVLTF,TGCGCCAGCAGCCAAGATCTCGTCGACTCTGGGGCCAACGTCCTGACTTTC
few,TRBD1,TRBJ1-2,TRBV15,CATSRDRGHDYTF,TGTGCCACCAGCAGAGACAGGGGGCATGACTACACCTTC